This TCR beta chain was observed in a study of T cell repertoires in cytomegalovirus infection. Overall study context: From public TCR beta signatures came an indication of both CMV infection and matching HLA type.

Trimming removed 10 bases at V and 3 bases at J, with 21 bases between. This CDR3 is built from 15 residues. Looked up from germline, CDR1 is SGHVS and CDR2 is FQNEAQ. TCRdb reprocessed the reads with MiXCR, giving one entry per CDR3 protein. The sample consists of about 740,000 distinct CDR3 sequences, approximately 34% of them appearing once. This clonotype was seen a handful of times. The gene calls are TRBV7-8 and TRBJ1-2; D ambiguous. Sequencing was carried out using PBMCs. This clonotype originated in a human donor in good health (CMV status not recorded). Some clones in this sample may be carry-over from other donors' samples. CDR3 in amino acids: CATNPHPLTDYGYTF. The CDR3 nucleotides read TGTGCCACCAACCCTCACCCCCTAACCGACTATGGCTACACCTTC.